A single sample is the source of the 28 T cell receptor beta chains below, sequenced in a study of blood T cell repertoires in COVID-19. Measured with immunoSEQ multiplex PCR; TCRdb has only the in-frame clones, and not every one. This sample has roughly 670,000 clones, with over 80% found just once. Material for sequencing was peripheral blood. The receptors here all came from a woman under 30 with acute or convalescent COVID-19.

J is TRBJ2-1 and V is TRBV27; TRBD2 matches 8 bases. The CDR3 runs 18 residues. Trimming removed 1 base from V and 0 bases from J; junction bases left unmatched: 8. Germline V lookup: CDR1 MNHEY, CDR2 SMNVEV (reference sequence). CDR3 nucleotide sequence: TGTGCCAGCAGTTTATTGTGGTTAGCGGGGAGCTCCTACAATGAGCAGTTCTTC. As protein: CASSLLWLAGSSYNEQFF.

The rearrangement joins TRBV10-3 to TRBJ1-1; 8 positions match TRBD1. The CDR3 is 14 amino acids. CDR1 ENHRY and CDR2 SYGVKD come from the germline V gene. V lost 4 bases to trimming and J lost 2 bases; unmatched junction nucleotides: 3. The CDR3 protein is CAISGGQVNTEAFF. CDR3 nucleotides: TGTGCCATCAGTGGGGGACAGGTCAACACTGAAGCTTTCTTT.

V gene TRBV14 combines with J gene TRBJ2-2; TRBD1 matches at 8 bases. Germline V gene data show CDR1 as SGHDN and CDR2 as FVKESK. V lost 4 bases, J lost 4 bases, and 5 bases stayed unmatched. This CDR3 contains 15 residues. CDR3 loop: CASSLDRGGTGELFF. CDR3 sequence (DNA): TGTGCCAGCAGCCTCGACAGGGGAGGCACCGGGGAGCTGTTTTTT.

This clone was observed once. CDR3 amino acids: CAISRGHHIYGYTF. CDR3 DNA sequence: TGTGCCATCAGTCGGGGACACCATATCTATGGCTACACCTTC. The chain recombines TRBV10-3 with TRBJ1-2, with D tentatively TRBD1 (6 bases). CDR1 and CDR2 (germline): ENHRY, SYGVKD. Trimming removed 5 bases from V and 4 bases from J, with 14 bases in between. This CDR3 is built from 14 residues.

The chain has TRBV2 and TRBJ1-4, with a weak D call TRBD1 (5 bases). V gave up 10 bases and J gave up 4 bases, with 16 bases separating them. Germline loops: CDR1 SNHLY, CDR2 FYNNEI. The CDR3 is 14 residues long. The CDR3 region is CATLLVTDNEKLFF. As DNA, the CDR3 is TGTGCCACCTTGTTGGTGACAGATAATGAAAAACTGTTTTTT.

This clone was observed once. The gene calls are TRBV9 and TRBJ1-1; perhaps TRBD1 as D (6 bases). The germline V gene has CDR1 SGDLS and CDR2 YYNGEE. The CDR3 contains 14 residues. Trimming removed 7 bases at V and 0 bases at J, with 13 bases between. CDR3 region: CASAEGEMNTEAFF. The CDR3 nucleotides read TGTGCCAGCGCCGAGGGGGAGATGAACACTGAAGCTTTCTTT.

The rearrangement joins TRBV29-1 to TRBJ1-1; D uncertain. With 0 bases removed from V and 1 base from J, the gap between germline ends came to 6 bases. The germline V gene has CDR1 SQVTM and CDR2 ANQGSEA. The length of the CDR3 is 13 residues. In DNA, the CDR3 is TGCAGCGTTGAAGATTACAGGAACACTGAAGCTTTCTTT. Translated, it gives CSVEDYRNTEAFF.

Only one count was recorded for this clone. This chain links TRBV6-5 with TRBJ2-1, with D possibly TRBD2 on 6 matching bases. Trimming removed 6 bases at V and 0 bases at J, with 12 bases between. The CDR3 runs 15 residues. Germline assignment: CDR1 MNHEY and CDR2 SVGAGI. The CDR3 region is CASREGRSSYNEQFF. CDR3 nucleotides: TGTGCCAGCAGGGAGGGGCGGAGCTCCTACAATGAGCAGTTCTTC.

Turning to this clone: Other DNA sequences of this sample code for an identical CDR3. In DNA, the CDR3 is TGCGCCAGCAGCTTGCGGGGGGCAAGCACAGATACGCAGTATTTT. It codes for CASSLRGASTDTQYF. V is TRBV5-1 and J is TRBJ2-3; D is possibly TRBD2 (7 bases). The CDR3 spans 15 residues. CDR1 is SGHRS and CDR2 is YFSETQ in the germline V gene. Trimming removed 1 base at V and 0 bases at J, with 9 bases between.

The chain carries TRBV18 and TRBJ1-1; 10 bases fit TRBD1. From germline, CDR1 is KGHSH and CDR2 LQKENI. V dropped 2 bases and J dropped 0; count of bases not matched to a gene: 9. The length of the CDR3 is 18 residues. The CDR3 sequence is CASSPIRQGALMNTEAFF. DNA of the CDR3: TGTGCCAGCTCACCAATCAGACAGGGGGCCTTAATGAACACTGAAGCTTTCTTT.

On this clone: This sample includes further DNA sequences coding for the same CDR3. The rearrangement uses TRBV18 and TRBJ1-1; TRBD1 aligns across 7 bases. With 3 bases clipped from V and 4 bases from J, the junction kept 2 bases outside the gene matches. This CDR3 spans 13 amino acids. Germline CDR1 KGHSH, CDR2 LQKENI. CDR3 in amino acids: CASSPGTVTEAFF. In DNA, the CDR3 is TGTGCCAGCTCACCGGGGACAGTCACTGAAGCTTTCTTT.

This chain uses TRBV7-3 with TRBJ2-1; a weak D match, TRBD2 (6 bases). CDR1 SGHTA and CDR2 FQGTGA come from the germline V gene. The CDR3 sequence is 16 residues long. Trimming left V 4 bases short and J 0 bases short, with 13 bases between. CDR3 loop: CASSSGSGASYNEQFF. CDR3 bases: TGTGCCAGCAGCTCCGGTAGCGGTGCCTCCTACAATGAGCAGTTCTTC.

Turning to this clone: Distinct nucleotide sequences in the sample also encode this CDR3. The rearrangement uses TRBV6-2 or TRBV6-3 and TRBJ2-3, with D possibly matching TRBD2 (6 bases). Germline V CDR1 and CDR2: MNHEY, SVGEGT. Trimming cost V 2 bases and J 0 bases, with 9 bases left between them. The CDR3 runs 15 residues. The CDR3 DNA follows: TGTGCCAGCAGTTACGGGGGGAGTAGCACAGATACGCAGTATTTT. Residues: CASSYGGSSTDTQYF.

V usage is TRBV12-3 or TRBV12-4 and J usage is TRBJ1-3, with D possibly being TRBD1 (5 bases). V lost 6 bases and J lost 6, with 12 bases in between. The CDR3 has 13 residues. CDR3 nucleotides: TGTGCCAGCAGCCTGGGGCCGCCAAACACCATATATTTT. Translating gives CASSLGPPNTIYF.

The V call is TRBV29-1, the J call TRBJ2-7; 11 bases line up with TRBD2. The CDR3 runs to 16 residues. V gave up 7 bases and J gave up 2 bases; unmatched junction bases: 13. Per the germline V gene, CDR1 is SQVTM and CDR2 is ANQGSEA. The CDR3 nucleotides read TGCAGCGCCCTTTCGAAGACTAGCGGGGACGCCTACGAGCAGTACTTC. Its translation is CSALSKTSGDAYEQYF.

The chain's CDR3 is CASRGDRVTDTQYF. The CDR3 coding sequence is TGTGCCAGCAGGGGGGACAGGGTGACAGATACGCAGTATTTT. The chain links TRBV5-4 to TRBJ2-3; 9 bases line up with TRBD1. CDR1 and CDR2 from the germline V gene are SGHNT and YYREEE (reference sequence). Unmatched junction bases numbered 4, after V lost 5 bases and J lost 3 bases. The CDR3 sequence is 14 residues long.

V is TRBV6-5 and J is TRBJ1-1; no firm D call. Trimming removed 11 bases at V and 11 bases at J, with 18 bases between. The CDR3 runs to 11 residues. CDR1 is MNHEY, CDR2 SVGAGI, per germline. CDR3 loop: CAVGRGAEAFF. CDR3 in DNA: TGTGCCGTAGGTCGAGGCGCCGAGGCTTTCTTT.

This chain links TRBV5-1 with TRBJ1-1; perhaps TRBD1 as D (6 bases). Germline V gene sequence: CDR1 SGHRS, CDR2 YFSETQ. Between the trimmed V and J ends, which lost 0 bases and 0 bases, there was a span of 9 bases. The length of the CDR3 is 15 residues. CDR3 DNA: TGCGCCAGCAGCTTGGTAACAGGGATGAACACTGAAGCTTTCTTT. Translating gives CASSLVTGMNTEAFF.

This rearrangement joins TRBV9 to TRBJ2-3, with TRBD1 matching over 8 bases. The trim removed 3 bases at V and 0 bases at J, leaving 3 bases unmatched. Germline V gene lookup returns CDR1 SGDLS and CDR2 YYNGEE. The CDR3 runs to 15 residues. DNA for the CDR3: TGTGCCAGCAGCGACCGGACAGGGAGCACAGATACGCAGTATTTT. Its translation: CASSDRTGSTDTQYF.

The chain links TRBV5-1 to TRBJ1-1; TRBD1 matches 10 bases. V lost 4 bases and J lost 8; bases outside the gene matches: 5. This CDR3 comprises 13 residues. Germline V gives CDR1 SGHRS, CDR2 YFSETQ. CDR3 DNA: TGCGCCAGCAGCCCGGACAGGGGGGCGGAAGCTTTCTTT. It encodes CASSPDRGAEAFF.

CDR3 in amino acids: CASSPQGGPGELFF. The CDR3 DNA is TGTGCCAGCTCACCACAGGGAGGACCGGGGGAGCTGTTTTTT. This sequence joins TRBV18 and TRBJ2-2; a possible D gene is TRBD2 (6 bases). V was clipped by 1 base and J by 8 bases, with 11 bases between them. Germline V gene sequence: CDR1 KGHSH, CDR2 LQKENI. The CDR3 loop spans 14 amino acids.

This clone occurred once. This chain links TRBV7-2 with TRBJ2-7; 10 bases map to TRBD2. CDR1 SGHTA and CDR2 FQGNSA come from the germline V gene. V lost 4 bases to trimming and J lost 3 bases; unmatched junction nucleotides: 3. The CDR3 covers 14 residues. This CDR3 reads CASSSTSGVYEQYF. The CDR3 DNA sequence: TGTGCCAGCAGCTCAACTAGCGGGGTCTACGAGCAGTACTTC.

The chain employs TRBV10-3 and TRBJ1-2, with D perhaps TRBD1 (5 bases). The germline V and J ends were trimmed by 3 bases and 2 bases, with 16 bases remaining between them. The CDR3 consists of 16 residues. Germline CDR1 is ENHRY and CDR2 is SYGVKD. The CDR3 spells CAISEQLGQRNYGYTF. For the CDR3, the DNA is TGTGCCATCAGTGAACAACTCGGACAAAGGAACTATGGCTACACCTTC.

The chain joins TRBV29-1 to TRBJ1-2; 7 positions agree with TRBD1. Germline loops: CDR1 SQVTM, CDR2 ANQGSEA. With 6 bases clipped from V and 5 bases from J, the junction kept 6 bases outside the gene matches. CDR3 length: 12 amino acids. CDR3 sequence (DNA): TGCAGCGTCCCTGGGACAGAGTATGGCTACACCTTC. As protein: CSVPGTEYGYTF. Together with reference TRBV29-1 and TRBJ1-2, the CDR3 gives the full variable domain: SAVISQKPSRDICQRGTSLTIQCQVDSQVTMMFWYRQQPGQSLTLIATANQGSEATYESGFVIDKFPISRPNLTFSTLTVSNMSPEDSSIYLCSVPGTEYGYTFGSGTRLTVV.

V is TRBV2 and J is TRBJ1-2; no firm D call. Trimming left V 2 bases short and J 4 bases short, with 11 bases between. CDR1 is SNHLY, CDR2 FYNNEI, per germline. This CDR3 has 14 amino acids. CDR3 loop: CASSEPLRSYGYTF. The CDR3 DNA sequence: TGTGCCAGCAGTGAACCCCTACGCTCCTATGGCTACACCTTC. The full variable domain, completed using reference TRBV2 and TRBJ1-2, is EPEVTQTPSHQVTQMGQEVILRCVPISNHLYFYWYRQILGQKVEFLVSFYNNEISEKSEIFDDQFSVERPDGSNFTLKIRSTKLEDSAMYFCASSEPLRSYGYTFGSGTRLTVV.

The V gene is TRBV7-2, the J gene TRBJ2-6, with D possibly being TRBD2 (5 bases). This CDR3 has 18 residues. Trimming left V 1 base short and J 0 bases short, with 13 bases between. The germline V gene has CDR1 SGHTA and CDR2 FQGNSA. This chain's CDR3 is CASSLVLPGSSGANVLTF. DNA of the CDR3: TGTGCCAGCAGCTTAGTACTCCCGGGATCCTCTGGGGCCAACGTCCTGACTTTC. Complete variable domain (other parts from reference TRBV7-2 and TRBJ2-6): GAGVSQSPSNKVTEKGKDVELRCDPISGHTALYWYRQSLGQGLEFLIYFQGNSAPDKSGLPSDRFSAERTGGSVSTLTIQRTQQEDSAVYLCASSLVLPGSSGANVLTFGAGSRLTVL.

The CDR3 DNA is TGTGCCAGCTCACCTCGCACTAGCGGGGACTACGAGCAGTACTTC. Protein: CASSPRTSGDYEQYF. This chain joins TRBV18 and TRBJ2-7, with 10 positions matching TRBD2. The CDR3 covers 15 residues. Germline values: CDR1 KGHSH, CDR2 LQKENI. Losses at the gene ends were 3 bases for V and 3 bases for J; bases not matched to a gene: 5.

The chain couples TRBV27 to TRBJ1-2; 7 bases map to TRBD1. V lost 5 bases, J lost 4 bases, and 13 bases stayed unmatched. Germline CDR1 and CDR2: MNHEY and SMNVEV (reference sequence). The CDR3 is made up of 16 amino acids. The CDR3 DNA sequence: TGTGCCAGCAGTCCCCTCCAAGAGGGGGCCGGCTATGGCTACACCTTC. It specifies CASSPLQEGAGYGYTF.